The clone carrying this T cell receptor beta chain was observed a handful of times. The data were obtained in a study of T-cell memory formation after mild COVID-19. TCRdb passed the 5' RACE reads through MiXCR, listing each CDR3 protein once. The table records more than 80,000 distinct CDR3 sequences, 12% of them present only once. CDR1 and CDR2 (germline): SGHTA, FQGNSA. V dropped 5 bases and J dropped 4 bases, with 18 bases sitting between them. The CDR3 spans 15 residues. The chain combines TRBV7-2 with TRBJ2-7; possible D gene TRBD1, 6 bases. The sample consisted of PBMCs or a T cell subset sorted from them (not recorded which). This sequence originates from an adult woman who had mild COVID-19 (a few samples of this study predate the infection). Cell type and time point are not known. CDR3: CASSPFPGAGYEQYF. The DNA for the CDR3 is TGTGCCAGCAGCCCATTCCCAGGGGCAGGATACGAGCAGTACTTC.